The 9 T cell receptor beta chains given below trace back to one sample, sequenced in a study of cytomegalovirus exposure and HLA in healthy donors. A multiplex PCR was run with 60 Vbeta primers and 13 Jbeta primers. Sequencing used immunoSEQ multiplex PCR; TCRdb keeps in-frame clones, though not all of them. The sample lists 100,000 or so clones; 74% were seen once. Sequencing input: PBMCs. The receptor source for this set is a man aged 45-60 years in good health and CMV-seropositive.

The CDR3 protein is CASSQPTGLNTEAFF. The CDR3 coding sequence is TGTGCCAGCAGCCAACCGACAGGACTGAACACTGAAGCTTTCTTT. The chain recombines TRBV6-5 with TRBJ1-1; a weak D match, TRBD1 (6 bases). The CDR3 is 15 amino acids. Germline V lookup: CDR1 MNHEY, CDR2 SVGAGI. V lost 6 bases and J 0 bases, leaving 14 bases between the germline ends.

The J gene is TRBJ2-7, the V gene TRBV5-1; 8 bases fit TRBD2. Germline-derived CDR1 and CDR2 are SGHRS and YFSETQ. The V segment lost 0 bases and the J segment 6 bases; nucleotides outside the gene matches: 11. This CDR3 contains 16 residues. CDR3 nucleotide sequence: TGCGCCAGCAGCTTGGTTGGTTACGGGGGGGCGGGCGAGCAGTACTTC. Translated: CASSLVGYGGAGEQYF.

DNA of the CDR3: TGTGCCAGTGGAGGGACCCACGAGCAGTACTTC. It codes for CASGGTHEQYF. The chain employs TRBV6-1 and TRBJ2-7; possible D gene TRBD2, 6 bases. Germline CDR1 and CDR2: MNHNS and SASEGT. This CDR3 has 11 amino acids. V lost 9 bases and J 5 bases, leaving 11 bases between the germline ends.

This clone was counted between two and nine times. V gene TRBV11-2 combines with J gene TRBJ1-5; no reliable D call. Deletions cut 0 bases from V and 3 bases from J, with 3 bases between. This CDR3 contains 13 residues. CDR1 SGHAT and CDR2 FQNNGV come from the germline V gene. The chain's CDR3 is CASSLDVNQPQHF. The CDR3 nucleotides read TGTGCCAGCAGCTTAGACGTCAATCAGCCCCAGCATTTT.

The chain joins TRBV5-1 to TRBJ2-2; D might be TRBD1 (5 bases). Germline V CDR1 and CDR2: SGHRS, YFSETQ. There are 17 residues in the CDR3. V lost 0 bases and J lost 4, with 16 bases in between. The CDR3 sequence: CASSLEGQGSGTGELFF. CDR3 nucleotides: TGCGCCAGCAGCTTGGAAGGTCAGGGCTCGGGCACCGGGGAGCTGTTTTTT.

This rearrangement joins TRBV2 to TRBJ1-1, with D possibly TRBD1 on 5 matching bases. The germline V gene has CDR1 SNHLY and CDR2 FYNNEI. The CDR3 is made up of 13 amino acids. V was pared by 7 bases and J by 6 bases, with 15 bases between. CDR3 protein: CASTWTGGPEAFF. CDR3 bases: TGTGCCAGCACTTGGACGGGGGGACCTGAAGCTTTCTTT.

This chain's CDR3 is CASSEAREPYEQYF. The CDR3 nucleotides read TGTGCCAGCAGTGAGGCGAGGGAACCCTACGAGCAGTACTTC. This rearrangement joins TRBV6-5 to TRBJ2-7; a weak D match, TRBD2 (5 bases). CDR3 length equals 14 residues. V gave up 5 bases and J gave up 2 bases, with 13 bases separating them. CDR1 and CDR2 (germline): MNHEY, SVGAGI.

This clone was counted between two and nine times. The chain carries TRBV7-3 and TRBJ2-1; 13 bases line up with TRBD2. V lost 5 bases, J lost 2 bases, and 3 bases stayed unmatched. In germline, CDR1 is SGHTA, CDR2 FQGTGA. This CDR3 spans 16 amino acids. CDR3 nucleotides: TGTGCCAGCAGCCCGGGGACTAGCGGGGCCTACAATGAGCAGTTCTTC. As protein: CASSPGTSGAYNEQFF.

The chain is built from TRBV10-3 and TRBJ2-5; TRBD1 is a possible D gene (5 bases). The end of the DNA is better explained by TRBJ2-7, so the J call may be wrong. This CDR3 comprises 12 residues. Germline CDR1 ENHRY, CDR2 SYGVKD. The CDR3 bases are TGTGCCATCAGTGAATCAGGGTCCGAGCAGTACTTC. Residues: CAISESGSEQYF.